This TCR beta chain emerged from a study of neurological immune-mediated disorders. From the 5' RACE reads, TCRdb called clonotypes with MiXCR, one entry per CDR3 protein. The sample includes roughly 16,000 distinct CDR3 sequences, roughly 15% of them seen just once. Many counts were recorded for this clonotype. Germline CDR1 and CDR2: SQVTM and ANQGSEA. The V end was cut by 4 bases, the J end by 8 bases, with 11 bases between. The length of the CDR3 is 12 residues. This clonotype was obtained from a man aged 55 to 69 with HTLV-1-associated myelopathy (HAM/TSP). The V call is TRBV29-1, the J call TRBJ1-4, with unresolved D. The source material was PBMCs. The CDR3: CSVAEGGEKLFF. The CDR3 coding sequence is TGCAGCGTTGCTGAGGGAGGCGAAAAACTGTTTTTT. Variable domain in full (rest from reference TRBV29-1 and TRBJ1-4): SAVISQKPSRDICQRGTSLTIQCQVDSQVTMMFWYRQQPGQSLTLIATANQGSEATYESGFVIDKFPISRPNLTFSTLTVSNMSPEDSSIYLCSVAEGGEKLFFGSGTQLSVL.